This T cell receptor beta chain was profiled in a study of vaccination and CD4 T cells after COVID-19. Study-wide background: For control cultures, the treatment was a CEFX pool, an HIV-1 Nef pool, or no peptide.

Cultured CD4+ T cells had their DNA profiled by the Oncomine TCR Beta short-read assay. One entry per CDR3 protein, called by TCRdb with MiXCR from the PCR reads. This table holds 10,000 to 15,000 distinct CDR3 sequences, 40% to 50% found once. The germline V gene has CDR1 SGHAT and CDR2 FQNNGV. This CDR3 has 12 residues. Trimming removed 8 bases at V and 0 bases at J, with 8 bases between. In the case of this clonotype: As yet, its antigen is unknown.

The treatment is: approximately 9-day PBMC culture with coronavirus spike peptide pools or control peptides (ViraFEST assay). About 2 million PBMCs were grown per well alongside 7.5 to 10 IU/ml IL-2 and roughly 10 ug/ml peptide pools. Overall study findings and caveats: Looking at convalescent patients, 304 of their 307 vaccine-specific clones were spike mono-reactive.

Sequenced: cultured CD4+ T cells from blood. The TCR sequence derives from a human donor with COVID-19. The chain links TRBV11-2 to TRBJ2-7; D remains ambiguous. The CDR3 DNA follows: TGTGCCAGCGGTAGGATCTCCTACGAGCAGTACTTC. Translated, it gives CASGRISYEQYF.